This TCR beta chain was sequenced for a study of regulatory T cells in long-lasting Graves disease. Whole-study results and caveats: When disease was persistent, TRBV28, TRBJ1-2 and TRBJ2-5 were the favored segments.

Arm-PCR of CDR3 regions and iRepertoire HTBI primers were used to build TCR beta libraries. TCRdb analysed the multiplex PCR reads with MiXCR anew, one entry per CDR3 protein. This table holds some 450,000 distinct CDR3 sequences, around a quarter found once. The time point was: persistent/refractory GD, antithyroid drugs over 5 years with positive TRAb. Making the TCR library involved RNA that had been extracted from PBMCs. V dropped 4 bases and J dropped 5; count of bases not matched to a gene: 7. Germline V gene sequence: CDR1 SQVTM, CDR2 ANQGSEA. CDR3 size: 13 residues. This clonotype has only a few counts. Antigen specificity is unknown.

V is TRBV29-1 and J is TRBJ1-1, with 7 bases that match TRBD1. This receptor was obtained from a female donor with Graves disease. Sequences were derived from peripheral blood mononuclear cells (PBMCs), sampled when the disease was refractory, from a patient treated with antithyroid drugs. CDR3 loop: CSVAQGGGTEAFF. Here the CDR3 DNA reads TGCAGCGTTGCTCAGGGGGGTGGGACTGAAGCTTTCTTT. Together with reference TRBV29-1 and TRBJ1-1, the CDR3 gives the full variable domain: SAVISQKPSRDICQRGTSLTIQCQVDSQVTMMFWYRQQPGQSLTLIATANQGSEATYESGFVIDKFPISRPNLTFSTLTVSNMSPEDSSIYLCSVAQGGGTEAFFGQGTRLTVV.